This TCR beta chain emerged from a study of T cell repertoires in cytomegalovirus infection. Study summary: The study used recently identified HLA-C-restricted and well-studied HLA-B-restricted CMV epitopes. Public TCR beta signatures marked donors with CMV infection and the matching HLA.

V lost 2 bases, J lost 3 bases, and 15 bases lay in between. CDR3 length equals 15 residues. Germline lookup yields CDR1 SGHNT and CDR2 YYREEE (reference sequence). Study results and limitations: Across the ex vivo response, the dominant clonotypes were HLA-C-restricted CMV-specific TCR beta clonotypes. Individuals carrying CMV plus the relevant HLA were identified by cumulative frequency of public TCR beta families.

TCRdb reanalysed the reads using MiXCR and keeps one entry per CDR3 protein. This sample has fewer than 1,000,000 distinct CDR3 sequences, with approximately 31% found just once. This clonotype has a count of ten or more. What it binds is unknown. This sequence originates from a human donor in good health (CMV status not recorded). Some clones in this sample may be carry-over from other donors' samples. J is TRBJ2-7 and V is TRBV5-4; D might be TRBD1 or TRBD2, each matching 6 bases. This specimen was cultured CD8+ T cells from PBMCs, taken from culture after CMV antigen stimulation. Here the CDR3 reads CASSFDRGQGYEQYF. CDR3 bases: TGTGCCAGCAGCTTCGATCGGGGGCAAGGCTACGAGCAGTACTTC.